The 21 T cell receptor beta chains in this list originate from one sample, sequenced in a study of control samples from healthy donors and cancer patients. Sequencing used immunoSEQ multiplex PCR; TCRdb keeps in-frame clones, though not all of them. The sample lists some 130,000 clones, roughly 90% occurring once. The sequenced sample was blood. The receptors originated from a young man in good health.

V usage is TRBV4-2 and J usage is TRBJ1-1; D possibly corresponds to TRBD1 (5 bases). V dropped 4 bases and J dropped 5 bases, with 14 bases sitting between them. The CDR3 is 14 amino acids. In germline, CDR1 is LGHNA, CDR2 YNFKEQ. The CDR3 sequence is CASSPTDSRTEAFF. The CDR3 DNA reads as TGTGCCAGCAGCCCTACCGACAGCAGGACTGAAGCTTTCTTT.

The chain links TRBV27 to TRBJ1-2; 7 bases are a match to TRBD1. CDR3 length: 16 amino acids. Trimming at V came to 6 bases and at J to 0 bases, leaving 10 bases not matched to a gene. Per the germline V gene, CDR1 is MNHEY and CDR2 is SMNVEV (reference sequence). The CDR3 reads CASSRLGTAANYGYTF. In DNA form, the CDR3 reads TGTGCCAGCAGCCGACTAGGGACAGCCGCTAACTATGGCTACACCTTC.

The chain joins TRBV6-1 to TRBJ1-5; 10 nucleotides match TRBD1. The trim removed 3 bases at V and 0 bases at J, leaving 8 bases unmatched. From germline, CDR1 is MNHNS and CDR2 SASEGT. The CDR3 loop spans 18 amino acids. CDR3 protein: CASSDRDRGTPSNQPQHF. For the CDR3, the DNA is TGTGCCAGCAGTGACCGGGACAGGGGAACACCTAGCAATCAGCCCCAGCATTTT.

This chain links TRBV27 with TRBJ2-3; D may correspond to TRBD1 or TRBD2 (5 bases each). Per the germline V gene, CDR1 is MNHEY and CDR2 is SMNVEV (reference sequence). V was clipped by 5 bases and J by 5 bases, with 17 bases between them. The CDR3 is 15 amino acids. DNA of the CDR3: TGTGCCAGCAGTCCTATGGGACCGTTACAAGATACGCAGTATTTT. Its protein product is CASSPMGPLQDTQYF.

V and J are TRBV15 and TRBJ2-7; the match to TRBD2 covers 7 bases. This CDR3 is built from 16 residues. V lost 1 base, J lost 0 bases, and 6 bases stayed unmatched. Germline CDR1 and CDR2: LNHNV and YYDKDF (reference sequence). For the CDR3, the DNA is TGTGCCACCAGCAGAGGAGCGGGACCGAGCTCCTACGAGCAGTACTTC. Amino acid sequence: CATSRGAGPSSYEQYF. Based on the CDR3 plus reference TRBV15 and TRBJ2-7, the full variable domain is DAMVIQNPRYQVTQFGKPVTLSCSQTLNHNVMYWYQQKSSQAPKLLFHYYDKDFNNEADTPDNFQSRRPNTSFCFLDIRSPGLGDTAMYLCATSRGAGPSSYEQYFGPGTRLTVT.

The rearrangement joins TRBV15 to TRBJ2-1; D remains unclear. Trimming took 4 bases from V and 5 from J, leaving 9 bases between them. From germline, CDR1 is LNHNV and CDR2 YYDKDF (reference sequence). The CDR3 length is 13 residues. This CDR3 is CATSTRSDNEQFF. The CDR3 DNA reads as TGTGCCACCAGCACGCGGAGTGACAATGAGCAGTTCTTC.

The CDR3 DNA follows: TGTGCCAGTCAATCTCGGACAGGGAAGAACACTGAAGCTTTCTTT. Amino acids: CASQSRTGKNTEAFF. V gene TRBV19 combines with J gene TRBJ1-1; 8 bases match TRBD1. The CDR3 contains 15 residues. Germline V gene lookup returns CDR1 LNHDA and CDR2 SQIVND (reference sequence). J was trimmed by 1 base and V by 8 bases; bases with no gene match: 9.

CDR3 in amino acids: CASSVGNTEAFF. The CDR3 bases are TGTGCCAGCAGCGTGGGGAACACTGAAGCTTTCTTT. The V call is TRBV6-6, the J call TRBJ1-1; no clear D gene. Germline CDR1 reads MNHNY; CDR2 reads SVGAGI (reference sequence). Trimming left V 6 bases short and J 1 base short, with 6 bases between. The CDR3 is 12 amino acids.

This clone was picked up a small number of times. This sequence joins TRBV7-6 and TRBJ2-2, with TRBD1 matching 8 bases. The V gene end was trimmed by 5 bases and the J gene end by 4 bases; junction bases not matched to a gene: 6. Looked up from germline, CDR1 is SGHVS and CDR2 is FNYEAQ. The CDR3 loop spans 15 amino acids. This CDR3 is CASSPGQEITGELFF. The CDR3, as DNA: TGTGCCAGCAGCCCGGGACAGGAGATCACCGGGGAGCTGTTTTTT. The entire variable domain, with the rest obtained from reference TRBV7-6 and TRBJ2-2, is as follows: GAGVSQSPRYKVTKRGQDVALRCDPISGHVSLYWYRQALGQGPEFLTYFNYEAQQDKSGLPNDRFSAERPEGSISTLTIQRTEQRDSAMYRCASSPGQEITGELFFGEGSRLTVL.

CDR3 protein: CASSYRVHQRGYEQYF. As DNA, the CDR3 is TGTGCCAGCAGTTACCGCGTACACCAGCGGGGCTACGAGCAGTACTTC. V gene TRBV6-6 combines with J gene TRBJ2-7, with 7 positions matching TRBD2. CDR3 size: 16 residues. V gave up 2 bases and J gave up 3 bases; unmatched junction bases: 10. Germline CDR1 MNHNY, CDR2 SVGAGI (reference sequence).

The chain uses TRBV11-2 and TRBJ1-3; D is unresolved. CDR1 and CDR2 (germline): SGHAT, FQNNGV. V was pared by 1 base and J by 8 bases, with 3 bases between. This CDR3 comprises 11 residues. The CDR3 sequence: CASSLGYTIYF. The CDR3 DNA reads as TGTGCCAGCAGCTTAGGGTACACCATATATTTT. Based on the CDR3 plus reference TRBV11-2 and TRBJ1-3, the full variable domain is EAGVAQSPRYKIIEKRQSVAFWCNPISGHATLYWYQQILGQGPKLLIQFQNNGVVDDSQLPKDRFSAERLKGVDSTLKIQPAKLEDSAVYLCASSLGYTIYFGEGSWLTVV.

This clone was seen only once. This sequence joins TRBV9 and TRBJ1-1; D remains unclear. Germline loops: CDR1 SGDLS, CDR2 YYNGEE. This CDR3 is built from 15 residues. Deletions cut 0 bases from V and 2 bases from J, with 11 bases between. This chain's CDR3 is CASSVAGSLNTEAFF. The CDR3 coding sequence is TGTGCCAGCAGCGTAGCAGGCAGCCTTAACACTGAAGCTTTCTTT.

The CDR3 loop reads CASSTRTDKNTEAFF. In DNA form, the CDR3 reads TGTGCCAGCAGCACCCGGACAGACAAGAACACTGAAGCTTTCTTT. The chain uses TRBV21-1 and TRBJ1-1; the tabulated D call, TRBD1, remains unverified against the DNA. TRBV21-1 is labeled a pseudogene. The CDR3 is 15 amino acids.

The chain combines TRBV3-1 (or the pseudogene TRBV3-2) with TRBJ1-4; D is ambiguous. This CDR3 has 17 residues. Germline loops: CDR1 LGHDT, CDR2 YNNKEL (reference sequence). The V and J ends lost 4 bases and 1 base respectively, with 16 bases between them. The CDR3 nucleotides read TGTGCCAGCAGCCCCTTTCGTTTCGGGGTAACTAATGAAAAACTGTTTTTT. This encodes CASSPFRFGVTNEKLFF.

The J gene is TRBJ1-4, the V gene TRBV6-5; unclear D gene. Trimming took off 5 bases at V and 6 bases at J, with 13 bases between the two ends. This CDR3 is 14 amino acids long. Looked up from germline, CDR1 is MNHEY and CDR2 is SVGAGI. The DNA of the CDR3 is TGTGCCAGCAGTCCTTCGGGGAGCGATGAAAAACTGTTTTTT. Protein sequence: CASSPSGSDEKLFF.

V usage is TRBV11-3 and J usage is TRBJ2-6; D is uncertain. Trimming pared 0 bases from V and 10 bases from J, leaving 13 bases between. The CDR3 spans 15 residues. Germline CDR1 reads SGHNT; CDR2 reads YENEEA. CDR3 in DNA: TGTGCCAGCAGCTTAGATGGTGAGGCTTCGAACGTCCTGACTTTC. Translation: CASSLDGEASNVLTF.

The chain links TRBV7-9 to TRBJ2-1; D is uncertain. Germline V CDR1 and CDR2: SEHNR, FQNEAQ (reference sequence). This CDR3 comprises 10 residues. Trimming shortened V by 5 bases and J by 9 bases, and 5 bases separated the two germline ends. The CDR3 region is CASSGIEQFF. CDR3 DNA sequence: TGTGCCAGCAGCGGTATTGAGCAGTTCTTC. Full variable domain (remainder filled in from reference TRBV7-9 and TRBJ2-1): DTGVSQNPRHKITKRGQNVTFRCDPISEHNRLYWYRQTLGQGPEFLTYFQNEAQLEKSRLLSDRFSAERPKGSFSTLEIQRTEQGDSAMYLCASSGIEQFFGPGTRLTVL.

This chain joins TRBV21-1 and TRBJ2-7; the table names TRBD1, a call not compared with the DNA. TRBV21-1 constitutes a pseudogene. The CDR3 is 15 residues long. CDR3 protein: CASSKGTGSCYEQYF. CDR3 DNA: TGTGCCAGCAGCAAAGGGACAGGTTCTTGTTACGAGCAGTACTTC.

The V call is TRBV6-5, the J call TRBJ2-3, with 8 bases fitting TRBD1. The CDR3 is 15 amino acids. From germline, CDR1 is MNHEY and CDR2 SVGAGI. J gave up 5 bases and V 4 bases, and 8 bases lay outside the gene matches. The CDR3 DNA sequence: TGTGCCAGCAGTTGGGACAGGCGAGTGGGAGATACGCAGTATTTT. Its translation is CASSWDRRVGDTQYF.

This chain uses TRBV7-9 with TRBJ1-2, with D possibly matching TRBD1 (6 bases). Looked up from germline, CDR1 is SEHNR and CDR2 is FQNEAQ (reference sequence). V was trimmed by 3 bases and J by 8 bases, leaving 10 bases between them. This CDR3 has 12 residues. In nucleotides, the CDR3 is TGTGCCAGCAGCTTGGGACAAGAGGGCTACACCTTC. As protein: CASSLGQEGYTF.

The rearrangement joins TRBV5-1 to TRBJ1-2; D gene ambiguous. The CDR3 is made up of 15 amino acids. The germline V gene encodes CDR1 SGHRS and CDR2 YFSETQ. The V end was cut by 4 bases, the J end by 4 bases, with 17 bases between. CDR3 residues: CASSPGAAQVYGYTF. CDR3 bases: TGCGCCAGCAGCCCCGGTGCTGCGCAGGTCTATGGCTACACCTTC.